This T cell receptor (beta chain) was sequenced for a study of blood T cell repertoires in COVID-19. The overall study: PBMCs, B-cell-depleted T cells, or T cells provided the cDNA or gDNA that made up the material.

Authors' methods: Estimation of nucleated cell counts was performed using reference gene primer amplification. The assay was immunoSEQ multiplex PCR, and TCRdb's table has in-frame clones only and misses some. Clone size and V and J calls were adopted from that table, with D and trimming inferred from the DNA. The sample contains over 100,000 clones, 75% to 90% of which appear only once. From germline, CDR1 is MRHNA and CDR2 SNTAGT. V dropped 4 bases and J dropped 2; count of bases not matched to a gene: 1. The CDR3 extends over 14 amino acids. The rearrangement uses TRBV6-4 and TRBJ2-2, with 7 bases that match TRBD1. Sequencing used peripheral blood. The source of this sequence is a woman aged 45-65 years with acute or convalescent COVID-19. CDR3 nucleotides: TGTGCCAGCAGTGGACAGGGTAACACCGGGGAGCTGTTTTTT. Translation gives CASSGQGNTGELFF.